The 15 T cell receptor beta chains below come from one sample, sequenced in a study of Graves' ophthalmopathy and Graves' hyperthyroidism. The TCR beta CDR3 regions underwent amplification from RNA transcripts. HTBI-primed RT-PCR formed the first round, and a multiplex PCR formed the second. TCRdb re-analysed the multiplex PCR reads in MiXCR, keeping a single row per CDR3 protein. The repertoire holds about 550,000 distinct CDR3 sequences, roughly 40% seen once, with roughly 4.5% in the top ten. Source material: peripheral blood or thyroid tissue (not recorded which). These receptor sequences come from an adult man with Graves' hyperthyroidism.

In its sample, this clonotype was seen many times. V usage is TRBV2 and J usage is TRBJ1-3; tentative D call: TRBD1 (5 bases). The V and J ends lost 6 bases and 0 bases respectively, with 18 bases between them. Germline CDR1 and CDR2: SNHLY and FYNNEI. This CDR3 spans 17 amino acids. The CDR3 DNA reads as TGTGCCAGCAGCGTCTTAGGTACAGGACTCTCTGGAAACACCATATATTTT. Translating gives CASSVLGTGLSGNTIYF.

In the case of this clonotype: This may come from a read error, since a much larger clone is one base off. The chain couples TRBV7-2 to TRBJ1-6; 7 nucleotides line up with TRBD1. V was clipped by 5 bases and J by 6 bases; unmatched bases: 16. The CDR3 totals 18 residues. Germline V gene data show CDR1 as SGHTA and CDR2 as FQGNSA. The CDR3 bases are TGTGCCAGCAGCCTCCGCGTGACAGGGTCTTTAGGTAATTCACCCCTCCACTTT. Translated: CASSLRVTGSLGNSPLHF.

In its sample, this clonotype was seen a few times. CDR3 bases: TGTGCCAGTAGGAGCACAGATACGCAGTATTTT. It is translated as CASRSTDTQYF. The chain couples TRBV19 to TRBJ2-3; D not certain. CDR1 is LNHDA, CDR2 SQIVND, per germline (reference sequence). V shed 6 bases and J shed 0 bases, with 1 base lying between them. CDR3 length equals 11 residues.

This clonotype was seen a handful of times. The CDR3 DNA reads as TGTGCCACCAGTGATTTGTGGAGTGTGGGGCCCCAGCATTTT. Encoded protein: CATSDLWSVGPQHF. This sequence joins TRBV24-1 and TRBJ1-5, with D hard to call. The germline V gene encodes CDR1 KGHDR and CDR2 SFDVKD. The V end lost 0 bases, the J end lost 9 bases, and 11 bases lay between the germline ends. The CDR3 extends over 14 amino acids.

The chain recombines TRBV15 with TRBJ1-5; the D gene is possibly TRBD1 (6 bases). Germline lookup yields CDR1 LNHNV and CDR2 YYDKDF (reference sequence). CDR3 length equals 17 residues. V shed 5 bases and J shed 0 bases, with 17 bases lying between them. The CDR3 region has the DNA TGTGCCACCAGCCCCATGTTGGACAGATATAGCAATCAGCCCCAGCATTTT. Amino acids: CATSPMLDRYSNQPQHF.

This clonotype was counted at least ten times. This sequence joins TRBV4-1 and TRBJ1-2, with D unclear. The CDR3 consists of 12 residues. Germline assignment: CDR1 MGHRA and CDR2 YSYEKL. Trimming removed 4 bases from V and 8 bases from J, with 11 bases in between. This CDR3 is CASSLPGRGYTF. DNA of the CDR3: TGCGCCAGCAGCCTGCCCGGGAGGGGCTACACCTTC.

As concerns this clonotype: The DNA is omitted, as the CDR3 cannot be located on it reliably, and the CDR3 follows TCRdb's listing. This chain joins TRBV29-1 and TRBJ2-2. Both ends counted, the CDR3 spans 11 residues. Per the germline V gene, CDR1 is SQVTM and CDR2 is ANQGSEA. The CDR3 loop reads CSVESQGSCFF.

This clonotype was picked up many times. The chain combines TRBV4-1 with TRBJ1-4; 10 nucleotides line up with TRBD1. Germline values: CDR1 MGHRA, CDR2 YSYEKL. The CDR3 is 15 amino acids. Losses at the gene ends were 3 bases for V and 8 bases for J; bases not matched to a gene: 6. The CDR3 spells CASSQDRGVVEKLFF. DNA for the CDR3: TGCGCCAGCAGCCAGGACAGGGGGGTGGTGGAAAAACTGTTTTTT.

CDR3 region: CAISESRDGEQFF. The DNA for the CDR3 is TGTGCCATCAGTGAGTCTAGAGACGGAGAGCAGTTCTTC. This chain connects TRBV10-3 to TRBJ2-7; D remains unclear. The J call is uncertain, as TRBJ2-1 better fits the DNA end. Per germline, CDR1 ENHRY and CDR2 SYGVKD. The CDR3 consists of 13 residues.

This clonotype was detected only a few times. The rearrangement uses TRBV6-5 and TRBJ2-3; 7 positions agree with TRBD2. The germline gives CDR1 MNHEY, CDR2 SVGAGI. The length of the CDR3 is 15 residues. V was pared by 7 bases and J by 0 bases, with 7 bases of the junction left unmatched. CDR3 coding DNA: TGTGCCAGCAACTCCGGACTAGGGAGCACAGATACGCAGTATTTT. Protein: CASNSGLGSTDTQYF.

This clonotype was picked up many times. The chain carries TRBV20-1 and TRBJ2-7, with 9 bases aligning to TRBD2. With V trimmed by 7 bases and J by 7 bases, 8 bases remained unmatched. The CDR3 covers 12 residues. Germline V gene lookup returns CDR1 DFQATT and CDR2 SNEGSKA (reference sequence). CDR3 sequence reads: CSVRGLAREQYF. The CDR3 DNA is TGCAGTGTCCGGGGACTAGCTAGGGAGCAGTACTTC.

This clonotype was counted only a few times. A read error may explain this, as a much larger clone is one base away. The rearrangement joins TRBV2 to TRBJ1-1; 7 positions agree with TRBD1. The CDR3 contains 15 residues. Germline loops: CDR1 SNHLY, CDR2 FYNNEI. The V segment lost 6 bases and the J segment 4 bases; nucleotides outside the gene matches: 11. CDR3 sequence: CASSLGTDLSTEAFF. Here the CDR3 DNA reads TGTGCCAGCAGCTTAGGGACAGACTTGAGCACTGAAGCTTTCTTT.

This clonotype showed up just once. The rearrangement uses TRBV29-1 and TRBJ2-6, with D possibly matching TRBD1 (6 bases). V lost 1 base to trimming and J lost 0 bases, with 10 bases between them. CDR3 length equals 16 residues. Germline loops: CDR1 SQVTM, CDR2 ANQGSEA. The DNA for the CDR3 is TGCAGCGTTGAAGTTAGGGGGAGCTCTGGGGCCAACGTCCTGACTTTC. It translates to CSVEVRGSSGANVLTF.

To note about this clonotype: A read error may produce the germline difference seen at one junction end. The rearrangement uses TRBV10-3 and TRBJ2-2; 10 bases are shared with TRBD1. The CDR3 is 17 residues long. Germline lookup yields CDR1 ENHRY and CDR2 SYGVKD. This CDR3 is CASSYLTGGADTGELFF. The DNA of the CDR3 is TGTGCCAGCAGTTACCTGACAGGGGGCGCGGACACCGGGGAGCTGTTTTTT.

The V call is TRBV10-3, the J call TRBJ2-3, with no clear D. The germline V and J ends were trimmed by 6 bases and 0 bases, with 13 bases remaining between them. This CDR3 spans 15 amino acids. The germline V gene has CDR1 ENHRY and CDR2 SYGVKD. In DNA, the CDR3 is TGTGCCATCAGCCAGGTCGGCTCTAGCACAGATACGCAGTATTTT. Its protein product is CAISQVGSSTDTQYF.